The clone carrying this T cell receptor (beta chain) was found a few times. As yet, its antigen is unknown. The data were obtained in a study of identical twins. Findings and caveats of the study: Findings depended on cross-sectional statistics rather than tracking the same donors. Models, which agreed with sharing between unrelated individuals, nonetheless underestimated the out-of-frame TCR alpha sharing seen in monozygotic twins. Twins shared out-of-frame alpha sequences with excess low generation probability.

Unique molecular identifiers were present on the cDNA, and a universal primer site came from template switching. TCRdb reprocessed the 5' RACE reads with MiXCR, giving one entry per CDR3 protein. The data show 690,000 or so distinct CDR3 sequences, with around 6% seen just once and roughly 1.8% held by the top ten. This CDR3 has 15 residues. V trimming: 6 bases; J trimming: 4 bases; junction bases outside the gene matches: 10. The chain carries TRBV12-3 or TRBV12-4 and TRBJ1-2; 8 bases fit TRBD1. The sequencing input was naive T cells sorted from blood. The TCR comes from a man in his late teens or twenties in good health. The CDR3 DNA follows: TGTGCCAGCAGCCACTCCACAGGGGGGTTCTATGGCTACACCTTC. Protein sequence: CASSHSTGGFYGYTF.